Shown below are 22 T cell receptor beta chains from a single sample sequenced in a study of control samples from healthy donors and cancer patients. TCRdb keeps only in-frame clones here, not all; method: immunoSEQ multiplex PCR. Of about 54,000 clones detected, roughly 96% appear once; the ten largest clones hold 1.5% to 2%. Sample: blood. The receptors here all came from a woman in her 30s in good health.

V gene TRBV11-2 combines with J gene TRBJ2-2; D unresolved. In germline, CDR1 is SGHAT, CDR2 FQNNGV. The CDR3 contains 12 residues. Trimming pared 2 bases from V and 6 bases from J, leaving 4 bases between. The CDR3 region is CASSLSPGELFF. CDR3 bases: TGTGCCAGCAGCTTATCCCCCGGGGAGCTGTTTTTT.

The rearrangement joins TRBV2 to TRBJ1-2; D perhaps matches TRBD1 (5 bases). Deletions cut 2 bases from V and 3 bases from J, with 13 bases between. From germline, CDR1 is SNHLY and CDR2 FYNNEI. CDR3 length equals 15 residues. The CDR3: CASSERRGRDYGYTF. The CDR3 region has the DNA TGTGCCAGCAGTGAACGACGGGGGAGAGACTATGGCTACACCTTC.

The V gene is TRBV19, the J gene TRBJ1-5, with 8 bases fitting TRBD1. The germline CDR1 and CDR2 sequences are LNHDA and SQIVND (reference sequence). The CDR3 length is 15 residues. V dropped 5 bases and J dropped 5; count of bases not matched to a gene: 8. In DNA, the CDR3 is TGTGCCAGTAGTTCCCCCGGGACAGGCCATCAGCCCCAGCATTTT. This gives the protein CASSSPGTGHQPQHF. The full variable domain, in which reference TRBV19 and TRBJ1-5 provide the parts outside the CDR3, is DGGITQSPKYLFRKEGQNVTLSCEQNLNHDAMYWYRQDPGQGLRLIYYSQIVNDFQKGDIAEGYSVSREKKESFPLTVTSAQKNPTAFYLCASSSPGTGHQPQHFGDGTRLSIL.

The chain uses TRBV12-3 or TRBV12-4 and TRBJ2-3; 8 bases align to TRBD2. The CDR3 sequence is 11 residues long. CDR3 residues: CASGGGDTQYF. The CDR3 DNA is TGTGCGAGCGGGGGCGGAGATACGCAGTATTTT.

The rearrangement uses TRBV29-1 and TRBJ2-5, with TRBD2 identical over 8 bases. CDR1 SQVTM and CDR2 ANQGSEA come from the germline V gene. The CDR3 consists of 12 residues. After removal of 7 bases from V and 2 bases from J, the junction contained 3 bases not matched to a gene. Here the CDR3 DNA reads TGCAGCGCAACGGGAGGGCAAGAGACCCAGTACTTC. Protein product: CSATGGQETQYF.

The genes are TRBV7-8 and TRBJ1-4; 8 bases align to TRBD1. The V gene end was trimmed by 4 bases and the J gene end by 8 bases; junction bases not matched to a gene: 3. The CDR3 spans 13 residues. Per the germline V gene, CDR1 is SGHVS and CDR2 is FQNEAQ. CDR3 amino acids: CASSYTGGEKLFF. The CDR3, as DNA: TGTGCCAGCAGCTACACAGGGGGGGAAAAACTGTTTTTT.

The chain carries TRBV28 and TRBJ2-1, with 7 bases matching TRBD1. CDR1 and CDR2 from the germline V gene are MDHEN and SYDVKM. This CDR3 has 17 amino acids. V lost 8 bases, J lost 8 bases, and 21 bases stayed unmatched. Written as DNA, the CDR3 is TGTGCCAGCTCGGGGACCGAACAGGGGATTGAATGGGATGAGCAGTTCTTC. Protein product: CASSGTEQGIEWDEQFF. Full variable domain (rest looked up from reference TRBV28 and TRBJ2-1): DVKVTQSSRYLVKRTGEKVFLECVQDMDHENMFWYRQDPGLGLRLIYFSYDVKMKEKGDIPEGYSVSREKKERFSLILESASTNQTSMYLCASSGTEQGIEWDEQFFGPGTRLTVL.

This clone was found once. V is TRBV2 and J is TRBJ2-4; 9 bases match TRBD1. CDR1 is SNHLY and CDR2 is FYNNEI in the germline V gene. The CDR3 runs 16 residues. Trimming cost V 6 bases and J 1 base; bases outside gene matches: 7. CDR3 in amino acids: CASRLTGGSAKNIQYF. CDR3 sequence (DNA): TGTGCCAGCAGACTGACAGGGGGGAGTGCCAAAAACATTCAGTACTTC.

The chain recombines TRBV19 with TRBJ2-5, with TRBD1 identical over 7 bases. The CDR3 length is 14 residues. The germline V gene has CDR1 LNHDA and CDR2 SQIVND (reference sequence). Germline trimming cut 5 bases from V and 2 bases from J; bases unmatched to any gene: 5. CDR3 DNA sequence: TGTGCCAGTAGTGAAGAACAGGGGCAAGAGACCCAGTACTTC. Translated, it gives CASSEEQGQETQYF.

The chain links TRBV24-1 to TRBJ2-5, with a tentative D call TRBD1 (7 bases). The germline CDR1 and CDR2 sequences are KGHDR and SFDVKD. The CDR3 totals 14 residues. Deletions cut 4 bases from V and 5 bases from J, with 13 bases between. CDR3 residues: CATSDPRGVETQYF. In DNA, the CDR3 is TGTGCCACCAGTGACCCCAGGGGGGTCGAGACCCAGTACTTC.

The chain couples TRBV2 to TRBJ1-2; 11 nucleotides line up with TRBD1. The V segment lost 6 bases and the J segment 3 bases; nucleotides outside the gene matches: 18. This CDR3 is built from 19 residues. The germline V gene encodes CDR1 SNHLY and CDR2 FYNNEI. CDR3 bases: TGTGCCAGCAGCCTCGGACAGGGGGCGCTTATTGGGGATCACTATGGCTACACCTTC. Its translation is CASSLGQGALIGDHYGYTF.

The chain couples TRBV10-1 to TRBJ1-1, with unresolved D. The germline V gene has CDR1 WNHNN and CDR2 SYGVQD (reference sequence). V was clipped by 2 bases and J by 1 base, with 5 bases between them. This CDR3 region has 13 residues. CDR3 sequence reads: CASSEQTNTEAFF. CDR3 in DNA: TGCGCCAGCAGTGAGCAGACGAACACTGAAGCTTTCTTT.

The chain has TRBV2 and TRBJ1-5, with TRBD1 identical over 8 bases. This CDR3 has 15 amino acids. Trimming removed 5 bases from V and 4 bases from J; junction bases left unmatched: 7. Per the germline V gene, CDR1 is SNHLY and CDR2 is FYNNEI. The CDR3 loop is CASSNSRGLNQPQHF. The CDR3 DNA is TGTGCCAGCAGTAATAGCAGGGGGCTGAATCAGCCCCAGCATTTT. The full variable domain, with the rest looked up from reference TRBV2 and TRBJ1-5, is EPEVTQTPSHQVTQMGQEVILRCVPISNHLYFYWYRQILGQKVEFLVSFYNNEISEKSEIFDDQFSVERPDGSNFTLKIRSTKLEDSAMYFCASSNSRGLNQPQHFGDGTRLSIL.

V and J are TRBV4-1 and TRBJ2-7; D is uncertain. Germline values: CDR1 MGHRA, CDR2 YSYEKL. The CDR3 spans 13 residues. The V gene lost 0 bases and the J gene lost 5 bases, with 8 bases spanning the gap. CDR3: CASSQDPEDEQYF. CDR3 nucleotides: TGCGCCAGCAGCCAAGATCCCGAAGACGAGCAGTACTTC.

In its sample, this clone was seen a few times. The rearrangement joins TRBV3-1 (or the pseudogene TRBV3-2) to TRBJ2-3, with D hard to call. CDR1 and CDR2 from the germline V gene are LGHDT and YNNKEL (reference sequence). This CDR3 has 15 amino acids. Trimming cost V 3 bases and J 3 bases, with 13 bases left between them. The CDR3 reads CASSQRASTTDTQYF. DNA of the CDR3: TGTGCCAGCAGCCAGCGAGCGTCAACTACAGATACGCAGTATTTT.

The V call is TRBV5-8, the J call TRBJ2-3; 10 bases map to TRBD2. The trim removed 0 bases at V and 4 bases at J, leaving 8 bases unmatched. CDR1 is SGHTS and CDR2 is YDEGEE in the germline V gene. The CDR3 is 17 residues long. CDR3 sequence reads: CASSLGNSGRLSDTQYF. The CDR3, as DNA: TGTGCCAGCAGCTTGGGGAATAGCGGGAGGTTGTCAGATACGCAGTATTTT.

V and J are TRBV7-9 and TRBJ2-1, with 7 positions matching TRBD2. Unmatched junction bases numbered 3, after V lost 6 bases and J lost 7 bases. Germline CDR1 and CDR2: SEHNR and FQNEAQ (reference sequence). This CDR3 is 12 amino acids long. The chain's CDR3 is CASSKAGNEQFF. Here the CDR3 DNA reads TGTGCCAGCAGTAAAGCGGGAAATGAGCAGTTCTTC.

The chain combines TRBV5-6 with TRBJ1-2, with D possibly TRBD1 on 6 matching bases. The CDR3 sequence is 12 residues long. Germline CDR1 SGHDT, CDR2 YYEEEE. V was clipped by 0 bases and J by 13 bases, with 13 bases between them. CDR3 in amino acids: CASSLAGGGGTF. As DNA, the CDR3 is TGTGCCAGCAGCTTGGCCGGGGGAGGGGGCACCTTC.

The V and J genes are TRBV7-9 and TRBJ2-5; 9 nucleotides line up with TRBD2. Germline lookup yields CDR1 SEHNR and CDR2 FQNEAQ (reference sequence). Trimming at V came to 7 bases and at J to 1 base, leaving 10 bases not matched to a gene. This CDR3 has 16 amino acids. This chain's CDR3 is CASIQVGGRAQETQYF. The CDR3 DNA sequence: TGTGCCAGCATCCAGGTTGGCGGGAGGGCCCAAGAGACCCAGTACTTC.

The chain employs TRBV9 and TRBJ1-1; a weak D match, TRBD1 (5 bases). The V end lost 5 bases, the J end lost 3 bases, and 8 bases lay between the germline ends. Germline assignment: CDR1 SGDLS and CDR2 YYNGEE. The CDR3 has 12 amino acids. The CDR3 spells CASSTGDTEAFF. The CDR3 DNA is TGTGCCAGCAGTACGGGGGACACTGAAGCTTTCTTT.

The chain employs TRBV3-1 (or the pseudogene TRBV3-2) and TRBJ2-1, with D perhaps assigned TRBD1 or TRBD2 (5 bases each). V shed 5 bases and J shed 0 bases, with 14 bases lying between them. Germline V gene lookup returns CDR1 LGHDT and CDR2 YNNKEL (reference sequence). The CDR3 contains 16 residues. The CDR3 nucleotides read TGTGCCAGCAGCAGAGAGTGGGACCGCTCCTACAATGAGCAGTTCTTC. Translation: CASSREWDRSYNEQFF.

This chain joins TRBV30 and TRBJ1-1; D is possibly TRBD1 (5 bases). The CDR3 totals 15 residues. V shed 3 bases and J shed 0 bases, with 14 bases lying between them. Germline loops: CDR1 GTSNPN, CDR2 SVGIG (reference sequence). CDR3 bases: TGTGCCTGGAGGCCTCGGGACGGCTTGAACACTGAAGCTTTCTTT. Protein sequence: CAWRPRDGLNTEAFF.